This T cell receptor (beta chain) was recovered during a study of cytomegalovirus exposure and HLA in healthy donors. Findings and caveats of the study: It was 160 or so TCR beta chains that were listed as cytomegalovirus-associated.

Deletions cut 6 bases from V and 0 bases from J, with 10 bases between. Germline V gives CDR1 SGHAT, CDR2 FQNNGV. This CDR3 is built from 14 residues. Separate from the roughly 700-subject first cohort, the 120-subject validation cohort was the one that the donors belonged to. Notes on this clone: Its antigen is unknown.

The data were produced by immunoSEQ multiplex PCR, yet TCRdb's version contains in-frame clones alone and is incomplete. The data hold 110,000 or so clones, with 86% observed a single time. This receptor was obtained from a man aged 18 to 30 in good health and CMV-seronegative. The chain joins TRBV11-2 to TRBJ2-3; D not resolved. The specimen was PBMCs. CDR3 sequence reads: CASRLSASTDTQYF. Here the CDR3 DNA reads TGTGCCAGCAGGCTGAGTGCTAGCACAGATACGCAGTATTTT.